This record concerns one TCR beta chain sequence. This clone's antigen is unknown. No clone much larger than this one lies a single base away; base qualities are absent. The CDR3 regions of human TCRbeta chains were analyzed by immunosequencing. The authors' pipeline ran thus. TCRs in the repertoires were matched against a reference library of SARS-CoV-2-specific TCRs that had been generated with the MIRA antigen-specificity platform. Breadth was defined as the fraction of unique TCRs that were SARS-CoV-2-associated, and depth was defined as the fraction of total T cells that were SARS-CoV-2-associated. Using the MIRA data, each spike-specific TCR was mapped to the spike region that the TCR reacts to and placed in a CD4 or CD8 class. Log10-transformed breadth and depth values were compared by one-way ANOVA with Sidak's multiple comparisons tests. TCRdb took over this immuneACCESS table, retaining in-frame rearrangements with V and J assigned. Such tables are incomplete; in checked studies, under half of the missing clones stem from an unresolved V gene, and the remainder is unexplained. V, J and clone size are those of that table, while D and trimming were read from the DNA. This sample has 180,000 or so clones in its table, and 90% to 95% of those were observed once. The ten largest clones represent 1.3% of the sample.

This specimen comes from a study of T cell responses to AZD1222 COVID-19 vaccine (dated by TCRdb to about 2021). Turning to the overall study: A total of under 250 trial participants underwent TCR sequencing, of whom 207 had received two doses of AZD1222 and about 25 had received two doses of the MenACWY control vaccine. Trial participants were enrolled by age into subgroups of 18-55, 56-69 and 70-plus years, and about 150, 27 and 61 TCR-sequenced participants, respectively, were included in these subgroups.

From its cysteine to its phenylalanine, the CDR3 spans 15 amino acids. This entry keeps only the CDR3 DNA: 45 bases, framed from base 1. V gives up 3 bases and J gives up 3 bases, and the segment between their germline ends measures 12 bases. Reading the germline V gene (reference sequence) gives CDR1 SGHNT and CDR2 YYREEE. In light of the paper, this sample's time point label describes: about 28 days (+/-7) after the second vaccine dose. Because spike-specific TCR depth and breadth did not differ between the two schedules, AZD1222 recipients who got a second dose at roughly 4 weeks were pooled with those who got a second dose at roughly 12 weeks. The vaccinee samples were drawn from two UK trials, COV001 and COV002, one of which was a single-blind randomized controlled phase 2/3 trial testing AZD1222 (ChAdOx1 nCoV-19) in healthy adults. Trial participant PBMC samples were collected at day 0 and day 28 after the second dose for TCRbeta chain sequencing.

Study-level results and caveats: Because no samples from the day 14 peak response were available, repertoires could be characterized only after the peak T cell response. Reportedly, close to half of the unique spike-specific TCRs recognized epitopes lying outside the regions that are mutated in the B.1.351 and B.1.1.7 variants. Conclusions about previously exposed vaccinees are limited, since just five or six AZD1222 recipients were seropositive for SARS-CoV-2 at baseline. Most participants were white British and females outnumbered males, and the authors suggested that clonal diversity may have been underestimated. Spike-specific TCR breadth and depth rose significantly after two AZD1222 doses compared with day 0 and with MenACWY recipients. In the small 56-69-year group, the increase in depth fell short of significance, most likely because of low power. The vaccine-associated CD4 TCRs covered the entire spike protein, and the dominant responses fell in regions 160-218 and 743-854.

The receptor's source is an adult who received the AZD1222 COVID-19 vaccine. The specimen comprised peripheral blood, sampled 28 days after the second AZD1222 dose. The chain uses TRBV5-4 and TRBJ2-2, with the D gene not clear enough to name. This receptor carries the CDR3 CASSSGGRDTGELFF. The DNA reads TGTGCCAGCAGCTCGGGTGGAAGAGACACCGGGGAGCTGTTTTTT.